These 23 T cell receptor beta chains were sequenced from one sample in a study of chemoradiotherapy in HPV16-positive cancers. Generated by immunoSEQ multiplex PCR, the TCRdb table keeps only in-frame clones and is missing some. The sample carries about 15,000 clones, approximately 80% recorded once. This specimen was acquired from a patient who underwent chemoradiotherapy. These receptor sequences come from a human donor with HPV-associated anogenital cancer.

The rearrangement links TRBV5-1 to TRBJ2-1; D possibly corresponds to TRBD1 (7 bases). Germline V gives CDR1 SGHRS, CDR2 YFSETQ. The CDR3 runs to 15 residues. V was trimmed by 7 bases and J by 7 bases, leaving 21 bases between them. Here the CDR3 DNA reads TGCGCCAGCGCTCTGTTATCGACAGGGAGGAATGAGCAGTTCTTC. This codes for CASALLSTGRNEQFF.

The genes are TRBV11-2 and TRBJ1-2; 7 bases fit TRBD1. The CDR3 consists of 14 residues. Germline assignment: CDR1 SGHAT and CDR2 FQNNGV. V was clipped by 0 bases and J by 4 bases; unmatched bases: 2. The CDR3 nucleotides are TGTGCCAGCAGCTTAGATTACAGGGGCTATGGCTACACCTTC. It codes for CASSLDYRGYGYTF.

V is TRBV6-6 and J is TRBJ1-3; 8 nucleotides line up with TRBD1. Germline V gene sequence: CDR1 MNHNY, CDR2 SVGAGI (reference sequence). This CDR3 has 15 residues. J was trimmed by 4 bases and V by 4 bases; bases with no gene match: 6. The CDR3 DNA is TGTGCCAGCAGTTCGGGACAGGCAGTAGGAAACACCATATATTTT. Amino acids: CASSSGQAVGNTIYF.

The V gene is TRBV2, the J gene TRBJ2-2, with TRBD1 matching over 9 bases. Germline V CDR1 and CDR2: SNHLY, FYNNEI. This CDR3 region has 15 residues. Germline trimming cut 7 bases from V and 4 bases from J; bases unmatched to any gene: 7. The CDR3, as DNA: TGTGCCAGCAAATCCCGGGACAGGGCCACCGGGGAGCTGTTTTTT. As protein: CASKSRDRATGELFF.

The V and J genes are TRBV7-2 and TRBJ1-1; perhaps TRBD1 as D (5 bases). Trimming took 1 base from V and 7 from J, leaving 10 bases between them. Germline CDR1 and CDR2: SGHTA and FQGNSA. CDR3 length: 13 amino acids. CDR3 coding DNA: TGTGCCAGCAGCTTAGAGACAGTACTTGAAGCTTTCTTT. Its translation: CASSLETVLEAFF.

This clone came up a few times. The gene calls are TRBV19 and TRBJ2-1; 11 bases map to TRBD2. The junction had 14 bases not matched to a gene; V was cut back by 6 bases and J by 10 bases. Germline CDR1 LNHDA, CDR2 SQIVND (reference sequence). This CDR3 has 16 amino acids. This CDR3 reads CASSNLLAGASREQFF. CDR3 bases: TGTGCCAGTAGCAACTTACTAGCGGGGGCCTCTCGGGAGCAGTTCTTC. The entire variable domain, with the rest obtained from reference TRBV19 and TRBJ2-1, is as follows: DGGITQSPKYLFRKEGQNVTLSCEQNLNHDAMYWYRQDPGQGLRLIYYSQIVNDFQKGDIAEGYSVSREKKESFPLTVTSAQKNPTAFYLCASSNLLAGASREQFFGPGTRLTVL.

This rearrangement joins TRBV5-1 to TRBJ2-5; 8 bases line up with TRBD2. This CDR3 is 15 amino acids long. Looked up from germline, CDR1 is SGHRS and CDR2 is YFSETQ. The junction had 7 bases not matched to a gene; V was cut back by 4 bases and J by 2 bases. The CDR3 protein is CASSGGRGDQETQYF. The CDR3 DNA sequence: TGCGCCAGCAGCGGAGGGCGGGGGGATCAAGAGACCCAGTACTTC. The full variable domain, in which reference TRBV5-1 and TRBJ2-5 provide the parts outside the CDR3, is KAGVTQTPRYLIKTRGQQVTLSCSPISGHRSVSWYQQTPGQGLQFLFEYFSETQRNKGNFPGRFSGRQFSNSRSEMNVSTLELGDSALYLCASSGGRGDQETQYFGPGTRLLVL.

This chain joins TRBV20-1 and TRBJ2-7; D call uncertain. The length of the CDR3 is 11 residues. Germline V gene lookup returns CDR1 DFQATT and CDR2 SNEGSKA (reference sequence). The V end lost 0 bases, the J end lost 9 bases, and 9 bases lay between the germline ends. CDR3 protein: CSARDQVWQYF. The CDR3 nucleotides read TGCAGTGCTAGAGATCAGGTTTGGCAGTACTTC.

The chain couples TRBV9 to TRBJ2-7; D unclear. V lost 2 bases and J 4 bases, leaving 16 bases between the germline ends. CDR3 length: 15 residues. In germline, CDR1 is SGDLS, CDR2 YYNGEE. Here the CDR3 DNA reads TGTGCCAGCAGCGTGGACCCCGCCTCCACATACGAGCAGTACTTC. Translated, it gives CASSVDPASTYEQYF.

The rearrangement joins TRBV29-1 to TRBJ1-2; no definite D call. The germline V and J ends were trimmed by 1 base and 5 bases, with 8 bases remaining between them. Germline V CDR1 and CDR2: SQVTM, ANQGSEA. This CDR3 region has 12 residues. The CDR3 sequence is CSVEGGEYGYTF. Written as DNA, the CDR3 is TGCAGCGTTGAAGGGGGAGAATATGGCTACACCTTC.

This clone was found a few times. The chain joins TRBV6-6 to TRBJ2-7; TRBD1 matches at 7 bases. Losses at the gene ends were 5 bases for V and 0 bases for J; bases not matched to a gene: 7. Per the germline V gene, CDR1 is MNHNY and CDR2 is SVGAGI (reference sequence). The CDR3 contains 15 residues. The DNA of the CDR3 is TGTGCCAGCAGTCCGGAGACAGGGCGCTCCTACGAGCAGTACTTC. This codes for CASSPETGRSYEQYF.

This clone has more than one count but fewer than ten. The chain joins TRBV27 to TRBJ1-2; no firm D call. Germline lookup yields CDR1 MNHEY and CDR2 SMNVEV (reference sequence). Trimming cost V 4 bases and J 4 bases, with 7 bases left between them. The CDR3 totals 12 residues. The CDR3 reads CASSSTGYGYTF. The CDR3 region has the DNA TGTGCCAGCAGTTCAACTGGCTATGGCTACACCTTC.

This clone has just one count. The CDR3 coding sequence is TGTGCCAGCAGCTTCTTAACGGGACAGTACACTGAAGCTTTCTTT. Residues: CASSFLTGQYTEAFF. The rearrangement links TRBV5-6 to TRBJ1-1; 7 nucleotides align to TRBD1. Unmatched junction bases numbered 7, after V lost 2 bases and J lost 3 bases. Germline CDR1 is SGHDT and CDR2 is YYEEEE. The CDR3 has 15 amino acids.

V gene TRBV10-3 combines with J gene TRBJ2-1; 8 positions match TRBD1. CDR1 ENHRY and CDR2 SYGVKD come from the germline V gene. The length of the CDR3 is 20 residues. The J segment lost 3 bases and the V segment lost 6 bases, leaving 22 bases of the junction unmatched. CDR3 loop: CAIRAGGQGKKMVNYNEQFF. The CDR3 DNA reads as TGTGCCATCAGGGCCGGAGGACAGGGAAAGAAGATGGTGAACTACAATGAGCAGTTCTTC.

Of note for this clone: Its ends do not fully match the called genes, so a read error is possible. V is TRBV5-1 and J is TRBJ1-1; D is uncertain. Germline V gene data show CDR1 as SGHRS and CDR2 as YFSETQ. This CDR3 region has 13 residues. The CDR3 nucleotides are TGCGCCAGCAGGGAGACGGGGAACGCTGAAGCTTTCTTT. It translates to CASRETGNAEAFF.

The chain joins TRBV28 to TRBJ1-5; TRBD1 aligns across 7 bases. There are 14 residues in the CDR3. V dropped 6 bases and J dropped 3; count of bases not matched to a gene: 5. Germline CDR1 and CDR2: MDHEN and SYDVKM. In DNA form, the CDR3 reads TGTGCCAGCAGCCGGACAGGTTTCAATCAGCCCCAGCATTTT. Its protein product is CASSRTGFNQPQHF.

The CDR3 DNA is TGTGCCAGCAGCTTGGGAGACAGCCTAGCCAAAAACATTCAGTACTTC. It yields the protein CASSLGDSLAKNIQYF. J is TRBJ2-4 and V is TRBV5-8, with a weak D call TRBD1 (5 bases). The CDR3 extends over 16 amino acids. V was shortened by 0 bases and J by 0 bases, with 10 bases between the two germline ends. Per the germline V gene, CDR1 is SGHTS and CDR2 is YDEGEE.

This sequence joins TRBV19 and TRBJ2-3; D is undetermined. Germline V gene lookup returns CDR1 LNHDA and CDR2 SQIVND (reference sequence). This CDR3 is built from 14 residues. The V gene lost 3 bases and the J gene lost 0 bases, with 7 bases spanning the gap. CDR3 DNA: TGTGCCAGTAGTATCCGGCGGAGCACAGATACGCAGTATTTT. Translating it yields CASSIRRSTDTQYF.

V gene TRBV18 combines with J gene TRBJ1-2; D unclear. The germline V gene encodes CDR1 KGHSH and CDR2 LQKENI. The V end was cut by 3 bases, the J end by 1 base, with 18 bases between. The CDR3 is made up of 17 amino acids. The DNA for the CDR3 is TGTGCCAGCTCACCCCAACGACCGGGAAATCATAACTATGGCTACACCTTC. Its protein is CASSPQRPGNHNYGYTF.

V and J are TRBV9 and TRBJ2-1; 8 bases are shared with TRBD1. The V gene's germline CDR1 is SGDLS and CDR2 YYNGEE. The V gene end was trimmed by 0 bases and the J gene end by 0 bases; junction bases not matched to a gene: 5. This CDR3 has 17 residues. The CDR3 region has the DNA TGTGCCAGCAGCGTAGCCGGGACAGGACGCTCCTACAATGAGCAGTTCTTC. It yields the protein CASSVAGTGRSYNEQFF. Full variable domain (missing parts from reference TRBV9 and TRBJ2-1): DSGVTQTPKHLITATGQRVTLRCSPRSGDLSVYWYQQSLDQGLQFLIQYYNGEERAKGNILERFSAQQFPDLHSELNLSSLELGDSALYFCASSVAGTGRSYNEQFFGPGTRLTVL.

This chain links TRBV28 with TRBJ2-1, with D perhaps matching TRBD1 (6 bases). CDR1 and CDR2 (germline): MDHEN, SYDVKM. Trimming took off 7 bases at V and 3 bases at J, with 10 bases between the two ends. The CDR3 is 13 amino acids. The DNA of the CDR3 is TGTGCCAGCAAAACAGGGAACTACAATGAGCAGTTCTTC. This translates into CASKTGNYNEQFF.

CDR3 protein: CAIRPTGNTEAFF. The DNA of the CDR3 is TGTGCCATCAGACCGACAGGGAACACTGAAGCTTTCTTT. The V call is TRBV10-3, the J call TRBJ1-1, with D possibly matching TRBD1 (6 bases). Between the trimmed V and J ends, which lost 6 bases and 1 base, there was a span of 9 bases. Germline V gives CDR1 ENHRY, CDR2 SYGVKD. This CDR3 is built from 13 residues.

This rearrangement joins TRBV7-6 to TRBJ1-6, with 9 bases fitting TRBD1. J was trimmed by 9 bases and V by 5 bases; bases with no gene match: 8. CDR3 length: 15 amino acids. Germline lookup yields CDR1 SGHVS and CDR2 FNYEAQ. CDR3: CASSKYPGQGSPLHF. CDR3 nucleotides: TGTGCCAGCAGCAAGTATCCGGGACAGGGTTCACCCCTCCACTTT.